These 3 T cell receptor beta chains came from one sample sequenced in a study of CD8 T cells in ankylosing spondylitis. Overall study findings and caveats: It appeared that ankylosing spondylitis blood was characterized by a TCR beta motif of roughly 8 highly homologous variants.

For these TCRs, the target antigens are not known. TCRdb reprocessed the 5' RACE reads with MiXCR, giving one entry per CDR3 protein. The table lists 100,000 to 150,000 distinct CDR3 sequences, 17% of them singletons, with approximately 33% in the top ten. The sample comprised blood, either unsorted or a sorted T cell fraction (not recorded which). The receptors come from a male donor with ankylosing spondylitis.

This clonotype appeared a few times. The rearrangement joins TRBV20-1 to TRBJ2-7, with 8 nucleotides matching TRBD1. With V trimmed by 0 bases and J by 3 bases, 4 bases remained unmatched. The CDR3 totals 14 residues. Germline V gene sequence: CDR1 DFQATT, CDR2 SNEGSKA (reference sequence). CDR3 amino acids: CSARDETGGYEQYF. The CDR3 nucleotides are TGCAGTGCTAGAGATGAAACAGGGGGCTACGAGCAGTACTTC.

This chain links TRBV6-2 or TRBV6-3 with TRBJ1-3, with D perhaps TRBD1 (6 bases). V was cut by 5 bases and J by 2 bases, with 13 bases left in between. The CDR3 covers 15 residues. Germline loops: CDR1 MNHEY, CDR2 SVGEGT. The CDR3 loop is CASSRRDTAGNTIYF. The CDR3 DNA reads TGTGCCAGCAGTCGCCGGGACACGGCTGGAAACACCATATATTTT.

This rearrangement joins TRBV5-1 to TRBJ2-1; D unresolved. The V gene's germline CDR1 is SGHRS and CDR2 YFSETQ. CDR3 length: 14 amino acids. Trimming pared 0 bases from V and 0 bases from J, leaving 4 bases between. The CDR3 protein is CASSLANSYNEQFF. The CDR3 DNA sequence: TGCGCCAGCAGCTTGGCCAACTCCTACAATGAGCAGTTCTTC.